The present entry profiles one T cell receptor beta chain with its context. None of the donors, who were healthy HIV-negative adults, had recently had acute infections or vaccinations. The protocol was immunoSEQ multiplex PCR, while the TCRdb copy is restricted to in-frame clones and leaves out a portion. Of about 2.4 million clones detected, 90% to 95% appear once; the ten largest clones hold 0.35% to 0.45%. CDR3 size: 15 residues. Trimming left V 6 bases short and J 3 bases short, with 17 bases between. CDR1 and CDR2 from the germline V gene are MDHEN and SYDVKM. These data belong to a study of shared clonotypes between healthy human individuals.

The chain carries TRBV28 and TRBJ1-1; D remains unclear. This TCR was recovered from a man aged 18 to 30 in good health. Some clones in this sample may be carry-over from other donors' samples. Sequencing used naive CD4+ T cells from PBMCs. Subset defined: CD45RA+ positively selected. The CDR3 spells CASSPTRVFYTEAFF. CDR3 DNA: TGTGCCAGCAGCCCGACTCGTGTCTTTTACACTGAAGCTTTCTTT.